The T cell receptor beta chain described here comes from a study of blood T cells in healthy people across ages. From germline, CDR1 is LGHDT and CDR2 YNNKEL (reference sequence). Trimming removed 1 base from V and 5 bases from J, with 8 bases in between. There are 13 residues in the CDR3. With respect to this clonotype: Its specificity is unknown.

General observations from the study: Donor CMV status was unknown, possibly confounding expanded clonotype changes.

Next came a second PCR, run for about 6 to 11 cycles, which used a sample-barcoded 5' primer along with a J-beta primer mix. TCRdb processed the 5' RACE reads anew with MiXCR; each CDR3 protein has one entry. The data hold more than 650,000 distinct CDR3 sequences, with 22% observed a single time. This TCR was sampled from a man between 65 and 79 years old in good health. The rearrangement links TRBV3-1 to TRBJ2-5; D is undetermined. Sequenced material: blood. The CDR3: CASSQGAKETQYF. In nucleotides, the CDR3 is TGTGCCAGCAGCCAAGGAGCTAAGGAGACCCAGTACTTC.